The 5 T cell receptor beta chains below come from one sample, sequenced in a study of T cells after yellow fever vaccination. MiXCR was run by TCRdb on the 5' RACE reads, yielding one entry per CDR3 protein. The table includes more than 15,000 distinct CDR3 sequences, more than 4% detected once. Here the sequenced sample was PBMCs, either bulk or a sorted T-cell subset (CD4+, CD8+, memory, or dextramer-sorted; not recorded which), taken 15 days after the yellow fever booster vaccination. These receptor sequences come from a man aged 25-45 years who received the YFV17D yellow fever vaccine.

This clonotype was detected ten times or more. The chain employs TRBV6-1 and TRBJ1-2; 7 bases map to TRBD1. Germline values: CDR1 MNHNS, CDR2 SASEGT. V shed 4 bases, J shed 8 bases, and the junction held 10 bases outside the gene matches. CDR3 length: 14 amino acids. DNA of the CDR3: TGTGCCAGCAGTGGAGGACAGGCAGTGGTCGGCTACACCTTC. Translation: CASSGGQAVVGYTF.

This clonotype was seen many times. V gene TRBV7-9 combines with J gene TRBJ2-1; D gene unclear. The CDR3 spans 13 residues. Trimming took off 1 base at V and 5 bases at J, with 6 bases between the two ends. In germline, CDR1 is SEHNR, CDR2 FQNEAQ (reference sequence). In DNA, the CDR3 is TGTGCCAGCAGCTTAGGTCCCAACAATGAGCAGTTCTTC. Amino acids: CASSLGPNNEQFF.

Many counts were recorded for this clonotype. The chain is built from TRBV5-4 and TRBJ1-2, with TRBD1 matching over 7 bases. The CDR3 has 14 amino acids. V trimming: 5 bases; J trimming: 4 bases; junction bases outside the gene matches: 8. Germline lookup yields CDR1 SGHNT and CDR2 YYREEE (reference sequence). The CDR3 nucleotides are TGTGCCAGCAGGTCACAGGGGATGGGCTATGGCTACACCTTC. This sequence encodes CASRSQGMGYGYTF.

This clonotype was counted many times. V gene TRBV5-1 combines with J gene TRBJ2-6; D gene unclear. CDR1 and CDR2 (germline): SGHRS, YFSETQ. This CDR3 comprises 15 residues. V shed 0 bases and J shed 2 bases, with 6 bases lying between them. The CDR3 reads CASSLAAAGANVLTF. CDR3 bases: TGCGCCAGCAGCTTGGCGGCTGCTGGGGCCAACGTCCTGACTTTC.

This clonotype was observed many times. The chain combines TRBV5-5 with TRBJ2-7, with 14 bases fitting TRBD2. This CDR3 contains 17 residues. Germline V gene lookup returns CDR1 SGHKS and CDR2 YYEKEE (reference sequence). Unmatched junction bases numbered 6, after V lost 4 bases and J lost 0 bases. Here the CDR3 reads CASSPGLAGASSYEQYF. The CDR3 DNA reads as TGTGCCAGCAGCCCGGGACTAGCGGGGGCTAGCTCCTACGAGCAGTACTTC.